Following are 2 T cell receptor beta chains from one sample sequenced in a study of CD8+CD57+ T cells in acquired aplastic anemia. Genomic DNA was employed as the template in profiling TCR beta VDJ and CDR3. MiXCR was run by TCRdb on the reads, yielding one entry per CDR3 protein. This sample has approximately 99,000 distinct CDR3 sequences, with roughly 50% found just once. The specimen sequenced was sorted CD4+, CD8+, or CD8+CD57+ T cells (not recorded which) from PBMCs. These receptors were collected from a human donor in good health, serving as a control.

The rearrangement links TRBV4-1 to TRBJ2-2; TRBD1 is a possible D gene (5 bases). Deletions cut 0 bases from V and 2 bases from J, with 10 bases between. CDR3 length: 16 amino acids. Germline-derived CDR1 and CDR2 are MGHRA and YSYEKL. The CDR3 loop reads CASSQDSTVNTGELFF. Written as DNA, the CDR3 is TGCGCCAGCAGCCAAGATTCGACAGTTAACACCGGGGAGCTGTTTTTT.

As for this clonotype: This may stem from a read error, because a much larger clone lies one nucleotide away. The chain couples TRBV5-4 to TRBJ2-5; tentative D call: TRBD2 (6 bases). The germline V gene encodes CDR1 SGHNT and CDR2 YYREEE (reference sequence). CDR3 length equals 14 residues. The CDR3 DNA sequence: TGTGCCAGCAGCTTGGAGAGGCGACGGGAGACCCAGCACTTC. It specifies CASSLERRRETQHF.